A selection of T cell receptor beta chains follows, all from one sample in a study of OX40 agonist ivuxolimab in advanced cancers. Assay used: immunoSEQ multiplex PCR; TCRdb lists only in-frame clones, some missing. In the table there are about 40,000 clones, about 91% of which are singletons. The sequencing here drew on CD4+ or CD8+ T cells sorted from blood, taken in a trial of the OX40 agonist ivuxolimab. The source of these receptors is an adult with an advanced solid tumor such as melanoma, head and neck, liver or kidney cancer. Both conserved end residues are part of each CDR3. A D gene is named only where the DNA matches it firmly. The size field is filled for only some rows; it gives once, few, many or a size class.

size	J	V	D	CDR3	DNA
-	TRBJ2-1	TRBV9	-	CASSVGADLNPNEQFF	TGTGCCAGCAGCGTTGGGGCGGACCTAAACCCTAATGAGCAGTTCTTC
few	TRBJ1-1	TRBV27	-	CASRVQGTMNTEAFF	TGTGCCAGCAGGGTACAGGGAACCATGAACACTGAAGCTTTCTTT
-	TRBJ2-5	TRBV5-4	-	CASRKRGLQETQYF	TGTGCCAGCAGAAAGAGGGGCCTCCAAGAGACCCAGTACTTC
-	TRBJ1-3	TRBV4-1	-	CASSHGQGGGNTIYF	TGCGCCAGCAGCCACGGGCAGGGAGGTGGAAACACCATATATTTT
-	TRBJ2-3	TRBV6-1	TRBD2	CASSGTSGSRASTDTQYF	TGTGCCAGCAGTGGGACTAGCGGGAGCCGGGCTAGCACAGATACGCAGTATTTT
-	TRBJ1-5	TRBV7-9	-	CASSTSTGEYSNQPQHF	TGTGCCAGCAGCACATCGACAGGAGAGTATAGCAATCAGCCCCAGCATTTT
-	TRBJ2-3	TRBV9	TRBD2	CASSVELWTSGTDTQYF	TGTGCCAGCAGCGTAGAGTTATGGACTAGCGGCACAGATACGCAGTATTTT
-	TRBJ2-1	TRBV28	-	CASSADGSSYNEQFF	TGTGCCAGCAGCGCCGACGGAAGCTCCTACAATGAGCAGTTCTTC
once	TRBJ2-4	TRBV28	TRBD2	CASSFMGTSGDIQYF	TGTGCCAGCAGTTTCATGGGGACCAGCGGGGACATTCAGTACTTC
-	TRBJ2-7	TRBV6-6	-	CASSYSHEQYF	TGTGCCAGCAGTTACTCACACGAGCAGTACTTC
once	TRBJ2-3	TRBV7-8	-	CASSLGTTSTDTQYF	TGTGCCAGCAGCTTAGGGACGACCTCCACAGATACGCAGTATTTT
-	TRBJ1-1	TRBV19	-	CASTQAGADTEAFF	TGTGCCAGTACCCAAGCTGGGGCAGACACTGAAGCTTTCTTT
-	TRBJ1-4	TRBV20-1	-	CSAIPNEKLFF	TGCAGTGCTATACCTAATGAAAAACTGTTTTTT
-	TRBJ2-7	TRBV28	TRBD2	CASSLSGRSYEQYF	TGTGCCAGCAGTTTAAGCGGGAGGTCCTACGAGCAGTACTTC
-	TRBJ2-1	TRBV27	TRBD2	CASTTSGSHNEQFF	TGTGCCAGCACCACTAGCGGGAGTCACAATGAGCAGTTCTTC
-	TRBJ2-7	TRBV28	-	CASTSGEGGSNYEQYF	TGTGCCAGCACCAGTGGCGAGGGGGGATCAAACTACGAGCAGTACTTC
few	TRBJ2-1	TRBV28	-	CASSSNPGAYNEQFF	TGTGCCAGCAGTTCCAATCCGGGAGCTTACAATGAGCAGTTCTTC
-	TRBJ2-2	TRBV7-8	-	CASSLVTIGGGELFF	TGTGCCAGCAGCTTAGTTACGATCGGAGGCGGGGAGCTGTTTTTT
-	TRBJ1-2	TRBV5-4	-	CASTSPGLGDYGYTF	TGTGCCAGCACCTCTCCCGGGTTAGGGGACTATGGCTACACCTTC
-	TRBJ2-3	TRBV4-1	TRBD2	CASSQETGGRLTDTQYF	TGCGCCAGCAGCCAAGAAACGGGAGGGAGGCTCACAGATACGCAGTATTTT
-	TRBJ2-1	TRBV6-6	TRBD2	CASTALREGQFF	TGTGCCAGCACCGCCCTCCGGGAGGGGCAGTTCTTC
-	TRBJ2-3	TRBV19	-	CASWASTDTQYF	TGTGCCAGTTGGGCTAGCACAGATACGCAGTATTTT
-	TRBJ1-1	TRBV5-1	-	CASSLPWGQTEAFF	TGCGCCAGCAGCCTCCCCTGGGGGCAAACTGAAGCTTTCTTT
few	TRBJ1-5	TRBV7-9	TRBD1	CASSSTGGNQPQHF	TGTGCCAGCAGCTCGACAGGGGGAAATCAGCCCCAGCATTTT
-	TRBJ2-1	TRBV7-9	-	CASSSPGEQFF	TGTGCCAGCAGCTCGCCGGGGGAGCAGTTCTTC
-	TRBJ1-4	TRBV27	-	CASSFSGLLVGTNEKLFF	TGTGCCAGCAGCTTCTCGGGCCTCTTAGTCGGGACTAATGAAAAACTGTTTTTT
-	TRBJ2-3	TRBV28	-	CASSLQRTDTQYF	TGTGCCAGCAGTTTACAGCGCACAGATACGCAGTATTTT
-	TRBJ2-7	TRBV28	-	CASSVLQTYEQYF	TGTGCCAGCAGTGTTTTGCAGACCTACGAGCAGTACTTC
-	TRBJ2-5	TRBV13	-	CASSLVLAETQYF	TGTGCCAGCAGCTTAGTCCTAGCTGAGACCCAGTACTTC